Described below is a single TCR beta chain sequence and its context. This specimen comes from a study of T cell responses to AZD1222 COVID-19 vaccine. Profiling relied on immunoSEQ multiplex PCR, and the TCRdb table lists in-frame clones only, not all of them. The data contain roughly 140,000 clones, approximately 90% of them singletons. Germline CDR1 and CDR2: SGHVS and FQNEAQ. The V gene lost 3 bases and the J gene lost 2 bases, with 29 bases spanning the gap. The CDR3 length is 20 residues. This sample comprised peripheral blood, obtained on day 0 of AZD1222 vaccination. This TCR came from an adult in good health. J is TRBJ2-7 and V is TRBV7-8; the D gene could be TRBD1 or TRBD2 (5 bases each). The CDR3 is CASSFLEFLSNRDDPYEQYF. Written as DNA, the CDR3 is TGTGCCAGCAGCTTCCTCGAATTCCTATCTAATCGGGACGACCCCTACGAGCAGTACTTC.